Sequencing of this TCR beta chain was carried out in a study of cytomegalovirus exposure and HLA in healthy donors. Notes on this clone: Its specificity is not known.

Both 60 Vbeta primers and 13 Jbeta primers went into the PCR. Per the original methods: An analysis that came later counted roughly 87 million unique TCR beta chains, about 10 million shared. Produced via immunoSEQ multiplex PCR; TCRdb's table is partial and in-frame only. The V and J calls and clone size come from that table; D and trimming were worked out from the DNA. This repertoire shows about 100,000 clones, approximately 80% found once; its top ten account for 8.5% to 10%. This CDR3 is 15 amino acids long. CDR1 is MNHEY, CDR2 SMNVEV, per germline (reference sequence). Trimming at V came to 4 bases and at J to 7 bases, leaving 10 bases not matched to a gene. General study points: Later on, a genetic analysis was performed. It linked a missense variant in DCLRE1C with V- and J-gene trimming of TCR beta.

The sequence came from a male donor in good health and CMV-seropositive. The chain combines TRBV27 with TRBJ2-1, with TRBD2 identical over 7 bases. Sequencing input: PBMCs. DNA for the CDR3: TGTGCCAGCAGTTCAAACGGACTAGGTTCAAATGAGCAGTTCTTC. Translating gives CASSSNGLGSNEQFF.